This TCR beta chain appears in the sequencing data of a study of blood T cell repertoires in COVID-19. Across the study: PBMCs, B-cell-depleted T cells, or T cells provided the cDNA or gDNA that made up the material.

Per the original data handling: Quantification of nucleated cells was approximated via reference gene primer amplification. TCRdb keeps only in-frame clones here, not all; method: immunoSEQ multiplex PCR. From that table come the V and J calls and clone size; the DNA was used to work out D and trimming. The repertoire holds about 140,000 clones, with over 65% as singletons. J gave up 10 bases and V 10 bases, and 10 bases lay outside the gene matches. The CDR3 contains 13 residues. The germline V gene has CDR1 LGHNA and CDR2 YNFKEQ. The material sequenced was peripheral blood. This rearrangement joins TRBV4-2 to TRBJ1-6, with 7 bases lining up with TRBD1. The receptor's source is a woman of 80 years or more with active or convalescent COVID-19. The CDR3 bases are TGTGCCACGTCGACAGGGTTTGAGTCACCCCTCCACTTT. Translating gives CATSTGFESPLHF.